This T cell receptor beta chain derives from a study of blood T cell repertoires in COVID-19. The overall study: The United States, Italy and Spain supplied acute and convalescent COVID-19 samples. Sample material is recorded as cDNA or gDNA derived from T cells, B-cell-depleted T cells, or PBMCs.

In the original analysis: The assay estimated nucleated cells by amplifying reference gene primers. Produced via immunoSEQ multiplex PCR; TCRdb's table is partial and in-frame only. Clone size and V and J calls were adopted from that table, with D and trimming inferred from the DNA. The sample consists of approximately 110,000 clones, approximately 85% of them appearing once. The Seattle patients, enrolled during active infection, were followed longitudinally. The TCR comes from a woman older than 75 with COVID-19, enrolled during active disease. The sequenced sample consisted of peripheral blood.

The DNA for the CDR3 is TGTGCCACCAGTGATGACGACAGGACAGGGGGCGATCAGCCCCAGCATTTT. It encodes CATSDDDRTGGDQPQHF. The chain carries TRBV24-1 and TRBJ1-5; 11 bases agree with TRBD1. This CDR3 spans 17 amino acids. The trim removed 3 bases at V and 5 bases at J, leaving 8 bases unmatched. Germline lookup yields CDR1 KGHDR and CDR2 SFDVKD.